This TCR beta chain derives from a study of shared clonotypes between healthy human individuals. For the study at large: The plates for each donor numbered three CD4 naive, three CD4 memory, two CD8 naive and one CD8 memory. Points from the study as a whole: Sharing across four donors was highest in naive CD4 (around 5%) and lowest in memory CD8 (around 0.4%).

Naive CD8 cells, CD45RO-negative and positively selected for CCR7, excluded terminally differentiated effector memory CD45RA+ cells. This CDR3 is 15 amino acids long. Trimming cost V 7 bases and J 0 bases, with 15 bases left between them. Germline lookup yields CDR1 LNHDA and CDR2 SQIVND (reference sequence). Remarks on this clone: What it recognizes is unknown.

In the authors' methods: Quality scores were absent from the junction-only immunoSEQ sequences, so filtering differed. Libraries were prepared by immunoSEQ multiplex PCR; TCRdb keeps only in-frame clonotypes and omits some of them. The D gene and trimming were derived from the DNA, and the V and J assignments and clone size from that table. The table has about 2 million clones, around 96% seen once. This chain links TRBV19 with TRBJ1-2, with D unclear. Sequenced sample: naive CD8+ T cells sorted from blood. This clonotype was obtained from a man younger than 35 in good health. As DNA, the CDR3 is TGTGCCAGTACTCCGGCAGGAGTAGCTAACTATGGCTACACCTTC. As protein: CASTPAGVANYGYTF.